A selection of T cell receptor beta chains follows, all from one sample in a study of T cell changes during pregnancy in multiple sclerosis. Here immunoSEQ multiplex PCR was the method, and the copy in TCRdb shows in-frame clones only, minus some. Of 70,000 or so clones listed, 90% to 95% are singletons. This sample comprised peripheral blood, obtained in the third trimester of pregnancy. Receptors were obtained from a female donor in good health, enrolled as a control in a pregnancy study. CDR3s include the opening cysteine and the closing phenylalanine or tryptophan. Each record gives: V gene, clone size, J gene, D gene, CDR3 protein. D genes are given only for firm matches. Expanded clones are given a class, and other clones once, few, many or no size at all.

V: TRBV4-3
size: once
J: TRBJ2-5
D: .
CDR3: CASSPSSGDQETQYF

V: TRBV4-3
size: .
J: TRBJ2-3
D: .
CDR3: CASSQGGTGEADTQYF

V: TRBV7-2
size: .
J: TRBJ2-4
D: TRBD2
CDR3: CASGIAGGLAKNIQYF

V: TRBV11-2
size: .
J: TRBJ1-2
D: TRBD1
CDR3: CASSLVGGQGVAEGYTF

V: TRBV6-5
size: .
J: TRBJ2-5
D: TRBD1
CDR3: CASSYRDRQETQYF

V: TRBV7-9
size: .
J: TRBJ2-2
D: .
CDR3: CASSTSTNTGELFF

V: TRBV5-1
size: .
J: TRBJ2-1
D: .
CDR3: CASSLGQDFHEQFF

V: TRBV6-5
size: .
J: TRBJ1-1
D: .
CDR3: CASSYRTGAEAFF

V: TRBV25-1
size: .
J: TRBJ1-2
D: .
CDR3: CASRLRDGRGGYTF

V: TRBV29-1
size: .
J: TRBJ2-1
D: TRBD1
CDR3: CSVQSRDRVGNEQFF

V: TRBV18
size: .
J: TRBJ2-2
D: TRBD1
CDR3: CASSRGQIANTGELFF

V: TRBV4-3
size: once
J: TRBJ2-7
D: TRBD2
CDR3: CASSQGPAGGSYEQYF

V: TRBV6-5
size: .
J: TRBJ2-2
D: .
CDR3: CASRPPGLDTGELFF

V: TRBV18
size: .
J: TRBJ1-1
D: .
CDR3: CASSPQSGTVLPNTEAFF

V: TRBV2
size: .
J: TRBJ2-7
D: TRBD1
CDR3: CASKGQGTGEQYF

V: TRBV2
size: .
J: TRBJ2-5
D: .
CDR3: CASRKDSQETQYF

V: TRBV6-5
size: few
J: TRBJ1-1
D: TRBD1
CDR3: CASRDRGNTEAFF